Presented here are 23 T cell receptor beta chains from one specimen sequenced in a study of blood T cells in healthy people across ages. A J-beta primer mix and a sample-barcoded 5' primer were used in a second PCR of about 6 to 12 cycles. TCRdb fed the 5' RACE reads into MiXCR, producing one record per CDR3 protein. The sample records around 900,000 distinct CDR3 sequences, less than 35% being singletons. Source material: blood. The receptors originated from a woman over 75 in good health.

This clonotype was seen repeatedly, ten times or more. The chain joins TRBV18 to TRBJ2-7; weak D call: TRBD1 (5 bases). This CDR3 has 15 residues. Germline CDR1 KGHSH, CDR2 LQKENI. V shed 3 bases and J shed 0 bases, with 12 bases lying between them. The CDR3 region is CASSPSPTGSYEQYF. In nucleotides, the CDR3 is TGTGCCAGCTCACCTTCCCCCACAGGCTCCTACGAGCAGTACTTC.

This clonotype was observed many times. DNA of the CDR3: TGTGCCAGCAGTTATGTCCACAGAACCTACGAGCAGTACTTC. It codes for CASSYVHRTYEQYF. The rearrangement uses TRBV6-2 or TRBV6-3 and TRBJ2-7; D is ambiguous. CDR3 length: 14 amino acids. V was pared by 3 bases and J by 2 bases, with 11 bases between. Germline V gene lookup returns CDR1 MNHEY and CDR2 SVGEGT.

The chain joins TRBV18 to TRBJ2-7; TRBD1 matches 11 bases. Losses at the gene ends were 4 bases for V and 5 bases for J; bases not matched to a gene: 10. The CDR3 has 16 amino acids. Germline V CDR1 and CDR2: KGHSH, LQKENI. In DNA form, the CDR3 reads TGTGCCAGCTCACTGGACCAAGGACAGGGGGCCCACGAGCAGTACTTC. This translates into CASSLDQGQGAHEQYF.

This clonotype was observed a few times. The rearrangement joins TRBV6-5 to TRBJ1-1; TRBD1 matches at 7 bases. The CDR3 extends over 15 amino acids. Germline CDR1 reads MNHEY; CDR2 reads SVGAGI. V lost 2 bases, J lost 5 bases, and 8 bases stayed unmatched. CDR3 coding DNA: TGTGCCAGCAGTTACCGGAGGGGGCAGGGGACTGAAGCTTTCTTT. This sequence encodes CASSYRRGQGTEAFF.

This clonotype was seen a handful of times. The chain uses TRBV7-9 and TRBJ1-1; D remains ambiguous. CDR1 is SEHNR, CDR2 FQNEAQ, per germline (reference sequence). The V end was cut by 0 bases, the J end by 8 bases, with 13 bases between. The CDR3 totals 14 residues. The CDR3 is CASSLAQSNGEAFF. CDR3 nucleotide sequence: TGTGCCAGCAGCTTAGCGCAAAGCAACGGCGAAGCTTTCTTT.

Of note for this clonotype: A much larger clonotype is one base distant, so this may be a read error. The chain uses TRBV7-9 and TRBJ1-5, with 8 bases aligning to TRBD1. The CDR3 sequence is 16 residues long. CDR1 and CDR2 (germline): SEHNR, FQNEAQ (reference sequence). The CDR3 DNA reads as TGTTCCAGCAGCTACTCCGGGACAGGCATCAATCAGCCCCAGCATTTT. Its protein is CSSSYSGTGINQPQHF.

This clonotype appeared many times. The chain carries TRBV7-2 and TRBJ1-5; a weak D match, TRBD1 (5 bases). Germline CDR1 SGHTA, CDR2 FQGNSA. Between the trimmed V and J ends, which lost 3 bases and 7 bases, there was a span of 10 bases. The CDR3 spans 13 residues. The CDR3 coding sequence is TGTGCCAGCAGCTTTCCAGGGCCCCAGCCCCAGCATTTT. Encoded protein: CASSFPGPQPQHF. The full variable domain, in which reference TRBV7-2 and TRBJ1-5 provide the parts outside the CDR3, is GAGVSQSPSNKVTEKGKDVELRCDPISGHTALYWYRQSLGQGLEFLIYFQGNSAPDKSGLPSDRFSAERTGGSVSTLTIQRTQQEDSAVYLCASSFPGPQPQHFGDGTRLSIL.

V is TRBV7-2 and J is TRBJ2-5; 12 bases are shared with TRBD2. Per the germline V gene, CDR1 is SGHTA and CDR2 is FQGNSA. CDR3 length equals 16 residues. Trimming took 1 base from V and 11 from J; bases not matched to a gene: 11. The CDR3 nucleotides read TGTGCCAGCAGCTTAGGCTCTAGCGGGGGGGCAAGTGAGCAGTACTTC. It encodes CASSLGSSGGASEQYF.

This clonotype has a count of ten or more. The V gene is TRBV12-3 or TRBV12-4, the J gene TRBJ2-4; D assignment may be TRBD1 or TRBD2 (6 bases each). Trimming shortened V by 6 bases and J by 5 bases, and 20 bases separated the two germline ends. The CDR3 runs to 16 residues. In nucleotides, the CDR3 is TGTGCCAGCAGGACAGGAGGGTCAGGGAATCAAAACATTCAGTACTTC. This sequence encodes CASRTGGSGNQNIQYF.

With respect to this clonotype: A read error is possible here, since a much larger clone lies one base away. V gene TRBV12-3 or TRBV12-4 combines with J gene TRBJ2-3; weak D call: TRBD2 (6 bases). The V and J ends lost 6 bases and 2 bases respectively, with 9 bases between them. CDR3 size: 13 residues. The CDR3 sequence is CASRRDLTDTQYF. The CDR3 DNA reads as TGTGCCAGCAGGCGGGACCTCACAGATACGCAGTATTTT.

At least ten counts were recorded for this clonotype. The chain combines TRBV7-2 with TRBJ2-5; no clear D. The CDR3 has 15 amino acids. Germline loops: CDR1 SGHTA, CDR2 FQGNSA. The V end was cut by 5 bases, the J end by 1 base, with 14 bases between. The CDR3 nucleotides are TGTGCCAGCAGCCAAGAGCCGGGCCCCCAAGAGACCCAGTACTTC. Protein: CASSQEPGPQETQYF. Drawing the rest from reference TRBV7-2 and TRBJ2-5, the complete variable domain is GAGVSQSPSNKVTEKGKDVELRCDPISGHTALYWYRQSLGQGLEFLIYFQGNSAPDKSGLPSDRFSAERTGGSVSTLTIQRTQQEDSAVYLCASSQEPGPQETQYFGPGTRLLVL.

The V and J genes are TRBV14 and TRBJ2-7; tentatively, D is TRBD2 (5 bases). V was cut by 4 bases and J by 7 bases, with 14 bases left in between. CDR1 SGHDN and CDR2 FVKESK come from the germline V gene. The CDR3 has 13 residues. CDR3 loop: CASSRVPGIEQYF. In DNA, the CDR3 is TGTGCCAGCAGCCGCGTCCCGGGAATTGAGCAGTACTTC.

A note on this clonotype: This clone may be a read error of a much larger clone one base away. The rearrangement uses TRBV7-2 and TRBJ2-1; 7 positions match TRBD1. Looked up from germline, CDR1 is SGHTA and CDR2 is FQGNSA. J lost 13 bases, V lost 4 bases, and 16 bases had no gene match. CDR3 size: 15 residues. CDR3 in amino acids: CASSSGGHFQETQFF. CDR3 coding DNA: TGTGCCAGCAGCTCAGGGGGACACTTCCAAGAGACCCAGTTCTTC.

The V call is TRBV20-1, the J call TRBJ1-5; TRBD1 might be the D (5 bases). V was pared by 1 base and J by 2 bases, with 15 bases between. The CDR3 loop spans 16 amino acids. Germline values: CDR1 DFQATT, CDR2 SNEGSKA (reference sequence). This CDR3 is CSARVLGQDGNQPQHF. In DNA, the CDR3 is TGCAGTGCTAGAGTGCTGGGGCAGGATGGCAATCAGCCCCAGCATTTT.

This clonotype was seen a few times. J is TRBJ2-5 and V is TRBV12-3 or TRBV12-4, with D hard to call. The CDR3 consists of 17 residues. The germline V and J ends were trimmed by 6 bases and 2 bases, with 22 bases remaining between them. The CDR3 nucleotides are TGTGCCAGCAGCCGTAGTTTCGGCGACCGCCGTCAAGAGACCCAGTACTTC. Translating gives CASSRSFGDRRQETQYF.

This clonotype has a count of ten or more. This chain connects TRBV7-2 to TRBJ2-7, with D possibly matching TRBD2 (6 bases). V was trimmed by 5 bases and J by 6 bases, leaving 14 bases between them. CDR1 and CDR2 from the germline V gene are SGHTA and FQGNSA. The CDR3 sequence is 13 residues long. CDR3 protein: CASSQGRGIEQYF. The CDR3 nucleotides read TGTGCCAGCAGCCAAGGCCGGGGGATCGAGCAGTACTTC.

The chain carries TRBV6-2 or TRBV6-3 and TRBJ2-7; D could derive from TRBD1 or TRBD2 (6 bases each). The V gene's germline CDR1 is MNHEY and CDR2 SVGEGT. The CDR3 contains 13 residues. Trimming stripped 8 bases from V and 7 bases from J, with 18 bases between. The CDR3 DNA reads TGTGCCAGCCGGCGGGACACATCGGAGGAGCAGTACTTC. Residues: CASRRDTSEEQYF.

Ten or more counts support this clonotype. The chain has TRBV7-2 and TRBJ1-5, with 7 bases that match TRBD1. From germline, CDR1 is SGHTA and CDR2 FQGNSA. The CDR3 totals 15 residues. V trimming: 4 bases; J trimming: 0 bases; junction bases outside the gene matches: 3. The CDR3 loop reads CASSSGQLSNQPQHF. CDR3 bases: TGTGCCAGCAGCTCGGGACAGCTTAGCAATCAGCCCCAGCATTTT.

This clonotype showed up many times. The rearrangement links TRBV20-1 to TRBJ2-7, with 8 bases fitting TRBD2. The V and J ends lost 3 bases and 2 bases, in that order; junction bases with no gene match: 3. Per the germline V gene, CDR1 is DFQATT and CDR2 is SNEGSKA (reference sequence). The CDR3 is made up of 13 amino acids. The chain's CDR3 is CSARGLVAYEQYF. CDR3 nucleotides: TGCAGTGCTAGGGGACTAGTAGCCTACGAGCAGTACTTC.

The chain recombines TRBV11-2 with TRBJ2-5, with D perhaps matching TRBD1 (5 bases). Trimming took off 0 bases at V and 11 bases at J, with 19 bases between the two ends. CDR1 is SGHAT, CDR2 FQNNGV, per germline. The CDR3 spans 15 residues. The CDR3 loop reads CASSLEQGFSNEQYF. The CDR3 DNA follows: TGTGCCAGCAGCTTAGAGCAGGGCTTCTCTAATGAGCAGTACTTC.

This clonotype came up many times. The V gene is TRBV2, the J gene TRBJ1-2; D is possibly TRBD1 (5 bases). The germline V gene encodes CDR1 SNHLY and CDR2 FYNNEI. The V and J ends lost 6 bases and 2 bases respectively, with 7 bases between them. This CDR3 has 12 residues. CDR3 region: CASRGDNYGYTF. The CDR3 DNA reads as TGTGCCAGCAGAGGGGACAACTATGGCTACACCTTC.

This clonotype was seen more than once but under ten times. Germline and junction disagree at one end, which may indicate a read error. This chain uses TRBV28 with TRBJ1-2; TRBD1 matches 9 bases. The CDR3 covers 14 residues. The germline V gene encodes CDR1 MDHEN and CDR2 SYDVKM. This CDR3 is CASSSGTGTYGYAF. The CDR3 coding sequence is TGTGCCAGCAGCTCCGGGACAGGGACCTATGGCTACGCCTTC.

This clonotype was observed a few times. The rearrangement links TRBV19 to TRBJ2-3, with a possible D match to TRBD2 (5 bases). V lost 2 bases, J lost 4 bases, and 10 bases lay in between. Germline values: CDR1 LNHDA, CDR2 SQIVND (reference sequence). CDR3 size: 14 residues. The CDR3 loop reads CASSIRLFADTQYF. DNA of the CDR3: TGTGCCAGTAGTATAAGACTATTCGCAGATACGCAGTATTTT.